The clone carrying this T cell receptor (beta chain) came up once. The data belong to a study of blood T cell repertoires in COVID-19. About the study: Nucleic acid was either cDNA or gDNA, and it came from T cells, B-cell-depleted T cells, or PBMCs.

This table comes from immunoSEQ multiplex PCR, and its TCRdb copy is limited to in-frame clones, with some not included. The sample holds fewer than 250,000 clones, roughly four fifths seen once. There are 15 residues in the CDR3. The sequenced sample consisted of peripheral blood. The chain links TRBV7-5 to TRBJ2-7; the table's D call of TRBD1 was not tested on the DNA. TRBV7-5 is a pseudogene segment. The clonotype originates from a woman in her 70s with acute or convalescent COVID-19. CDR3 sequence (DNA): TGTGCCAGAAGCTTACCCCAGGACAGGCGGTACGAGCAGTACTTC. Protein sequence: CARSLPQDRRYEQYF.